This TCR beta chain was obtained from a study of early T cells in non-severe SARS-CoV-2 infection. This clonotype was detected only a few times. TCRdb redid the calling of the 5' RACE reads with MiXCR, one entry per CDR3 protein. Among 100,000 to 120,000 distinct CDR3 sequences listed, about an eighth were seen once. This TCR derives from an adult who was a healthcare worker with PCR-confirmed SARS-CoV-2 infection or an uninfected control (not recorded which). Sequencing was carried out using whole blood.

The CDR3 coding sequence is TGCAGTGCCTTGGGACAGGGGATTGTGGGGTTCACTGAAGCTTTCTTT. The encoded protein is CSALGQGIVGFTEAFF. V and J are TRBV20-1 and TRBJ1-1, with TRBD1 matching over 10 bases. V dropped 6 bases and J dropped 4; count of bases not matched to a gene: 14. There are 16 residues in the CDR3. CDR1 is DFQATT and CDR2 is SNEGSKA in the germline V gene (reference sequence).